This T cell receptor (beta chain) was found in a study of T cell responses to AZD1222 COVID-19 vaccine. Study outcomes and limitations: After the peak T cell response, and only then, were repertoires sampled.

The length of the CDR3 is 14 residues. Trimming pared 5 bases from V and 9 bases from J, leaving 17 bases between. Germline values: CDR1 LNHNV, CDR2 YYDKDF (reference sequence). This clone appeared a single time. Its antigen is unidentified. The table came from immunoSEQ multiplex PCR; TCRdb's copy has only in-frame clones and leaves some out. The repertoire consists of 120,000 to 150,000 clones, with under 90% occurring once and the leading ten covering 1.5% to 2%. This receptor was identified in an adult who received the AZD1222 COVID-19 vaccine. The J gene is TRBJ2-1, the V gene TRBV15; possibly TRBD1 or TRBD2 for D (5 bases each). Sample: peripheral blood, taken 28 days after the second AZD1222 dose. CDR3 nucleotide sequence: TGTGCCACCAGCGGGGACCTGGGAGCGGTTGAGCAGTTCTTC. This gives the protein CATSGDLGAVEQFF. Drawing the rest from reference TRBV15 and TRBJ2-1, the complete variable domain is DAMVIQNPRYQVTQFGKPVTLSCSQTLNHNVMYWYQQKSSQAPKLLFHYYDKDFNNEADTPDNFQSRRPNTSFCFLDIRSPGLGDTAMYLCATSGDLGAVEQFFGPGTRLTVL.